One sample yielded the 7 T cell receptor beta chains listed below, sequenced in a study of blood T cell repertoires in COVID-19. Sequencing used immunoSEQ multiplex PCR; TCRdb keeps in-frame clones, though not all of them. The sample records approximately 280,000 clones, 86% being singletons. Source material: peripheral blood. The receptors stem from a woman in her 30s who had recovered from COVID-19.

As for this clone: The same CDR3 is also encoded by other DNA sequences in this sample. The V gene is TRBV27, the J gene TRBJ2-7; no definite D call. CDR1 is MNHEY, CDR2 SMNVEV, per germline (reference sequence). Trimming left V 4 bases short and J 4 bases short, with 5 bases between. The CDR3 has 11 residues. CDR3 amino acids: CASSSGYEQYF. CDR3 nucleotides: TGTGCCAGCAGTTCCGGGTACGAGCAGTACTTC.

CDR3 sequence (DNA): TGTGCCAGCTCACCCCAGGGCGGGGGGGGCACAGATACGCAGTATTTT. Protein product: CASSPQGGGGTDTQYF. This rearrangement joins TRBV18 to TRBJ2-3; 9 bases match TRBD2. The germline V gene encodes CDR1 KGHSH and CDR2 LQKENI. This CDR3 is built from 16 residues. Losses at the gene ends were 3 bases for V and 1 base for J; bases not matched to a gene: 5.

The chain carries TRBV20-1 and TRBJ2-7, with D unresolved. This CDR3 region has 14 residues. Germline V gene lookup returns CDR1 DFQATT and CDR2 SNEGSKA (reference sequence). The V end was cut by 3 bases, the J end by 0 bases, with 12 bases between. The CDR3 DNA reads TGCAGTGCTAGTGGTCAGTCGCACTCCTACGAGCAGTACTTC. Translating it yields CSASGQSHSYEQYF.

The chain employs TRBV28 and TRBJ2-3; possible D gene TRBD2, 5 bases. CDR1 and CDR2 (germline): MDHEN, SYDVKM. V lost 2 bases and J lost 6, with 12 bases in between. The CDR3 contains 14 residues. The CDR3: CASSLTEEADTQYF. CDR3 DNA sequence: TGTGCCAGCAGTTTAACGGAGGAGGCGGATACGCAGTATTTT.

This chain links TRBV19 with TRBJ1-2; tentatively, D is TRBD1 (6 bases). Trimming removed 5 bases at V and 4 bases at J, with 23 bases between. The CDR3 loop spans 17 amino acids. CDR1 is LNHDA and CDR2 is SQIVND in the germline V gene (reference sequence). The CDR3 loop reads CASSLSRSLGQVYGYTF. The CDR3 DNA is TGTGCCAGTAGTCTCTCGCGCTCCTTGGGACAAGTCTATGGCTACACCTTC.

The chain joins TRBV5-6 to TRBJ2-1; a weak D match, TRBD2 (5 bases). This CDR3 is built from 16 residues. CDR1 and CDR2 (germline): SGHDT, YYEEEE. Deletions cut 2 bases from V and 0 bases from J, with 12 bases between. CDR3: CASSLDPGSSYNEQFF. The CDR3 DNA reads as TGTGCCAGCAGCTTAGACCCTGGGAGCTCCTACAATGAGCAGTTCTTC.

The chain carries TRBV7-2 and TRBJ2-5, with TRBD2 matching over 9 bases. Germline V gives CDR1 SGHTA, CDR2 FQGNSA. V was clipped by 5 bases and J by 3 bases; unmatched bases: 7. This CDR3 has 15 amino acids. CDR3 amino acids: CASSATSGPKETQYF. The CDR3 DNA reads as TGTGCCAGCAGCGCGACTAGCGGACCTAAAGAGACCCAGTACTTC.